The present entry profiles one T cell receptor (beta chain) with its context. Its antigen remains unidentified. Qualities for individual bases were not recorded, and no much larger clone is one base off. The data belong to a study of vaccination and CD4 T cells after COVID-19 (dated by TCRdb to between 2021 and 2024). Describing the broader study: Convalescent patients had a positive SARS-CoV-2 result on nasal swab PCR, and of these patients, several had mild disease and one had severe disease. Six males and four females were included in the convalescent cohort, with two Hispanic individuals, seven Caucasians, two Asians and one multiracial person represented. Two doses of either the Pfizer-BioNTech BNT162b2 vaccine (n=8) or the Moderna mRNA-1273 vaccine (n=2) were administered to participants. Post-COVID blood samples were collected from convalescent patients a median of around 100 days after diagnosis, with a range of roughly 30 to 161 days. Post-vaccine blood samples were collected a median of about 69 days after the second vaccine dose, ranging from 14 to 241 days. A few convalescent patients were sampled both early after vaccination (day 14) and late after vaccination (days 161 to 241). The spike-specific CD4+ TCR repertoire was compared before and after mRNA vaccination in over nine COVID-19 convalescent patients and 4 infection-naive healthy vaccine recipients.

Relative to germline, V is missing 6 bases and J is missing 4 bases, with 7 bases of the junction outside any gene match. The germline V gene provides CDR1 MNHNS and CDR2 SASEGT. The CDR3 runs 14 amino acids, cysteine and phenylalanine included. Of all the DNA, just the CDR3 is kept, 42 bases in frame from base 1. The library was made by PCR. TCRdb shows the sequencer as Illumina iSeq 100. For the original study's pipeline: Non-productive sequences were removed, and CDR3s that did not start with C, did not end with F or W, or were shorter than 7 amino acids were discarded. Similarity between CDR3 sequences was evaluated in R version 3.6.1 using Levenshtein distances (stringdist) and unrooted phylogenetic trees (ape). TCRdb handled the public reads itself, with Q25 trimming in fastp and clone calling in MiXCR, and kept productive beta chains. Rows merge per CDR3 protein into single entries with the most common DNA and genes. Clone size and V and J calls follow TCRdb, not the original study. For this sample there are some 40,000 distinct CDR3 sequences; 35% to 45% appear just once. The ten largest account for approximately 6.3% of the sample.

This specimen's time point label, interpreted: late sampling 161 to 241 days after vaccination in a few convalescent patients. The positive SARS-CoV-2 PCR tests of the convalescent patients were dated from March to December 2020, before the Alpha, Beta and Delta variants emerged in the United States. PBMCs were separated from whole blood using Ficoll-Paque Plus gradient centrifugation and then either used fresh or cryopreserved at -140C. The research as a whole found: Although the median number of SARS-CoV-2-reactive clonotypes went up from fewer than 25 after infection to 35 to 40 after vaccination, the increase was not significant. The study included relatively few convalescent patients and did not analyze early timepoints after natural infection. In convalescent patients, a median about 90% of post-vaccine SARS-CoV-2-reactive clones were detected only after vaccination, and vaccine-specific priming was suggested by this finding. In convalescent patients, nearly all vaccine-specific clones (304 of 307) were found to be mono-reactive for SARS-CoV-2 spike rather than cross-reactive with common cold coronaviruses.

The chain links TRBV6-1 with TRBJ1-1; 8 junctional bases match TRBD1. The clonotype originates from a human donor who had recovered from COVID-19. The sequencing used CD4+ T cells from blood, collected about 7 months after SARS-CoV-2 vaccination. The bases are TGTGCCAGCAGACGGACAGGGTGGAGCACTGAAGCTTTCTTT. Its protein is CASRRTGWSTEAFF.